The 3 T cell receptor beta chains in this list originate from one sample, sequenced in a study of T cell changes during pregnancy in multiple sclerosis. Sequencing was performed with immunoSEQ multiplex PCR; in TCRdb, only in-frame clones are kept and a portion is missing. The sample lists about 73,000 clones; roughly 92% were seen once. This material consisted of peripheral blood, taken in the second trimester of pregnancy. These receptors all come from a female donor in good health, enrolled as a control in a pregnancy study.

This rearrangement joins TRBV7-8 to TRBJ1-5; D possibly corresponds to TRBD1 (6 bases). There are 14 residues in the CDR3. Between the trimmed V and J ends, which lost 4 bases and 4 bases, there was a span of 11 bases. Per germline, CDR1 SGHVS and CDR2 FQNEAQ. DNA of the CDR3: TGTGCCAGCAGCTCCTCAGGGGAAAATCAGCCCCAGCATTTT. Amino acid sequence: CASSSSGENQPQHF. The full variable domain, with the rest looked up from reference TRBV7-8 and TRBJ1-5, is GAGVSQSPRYKVAKRGQDVALRCDPISGHVSLFWYQQALGQGPEFLTYFQNEAQLDKSGLPSDRFFAERPEGSVSTLKIQRTQQEDSAVYLCASSSSGENQPQHFGDGTRLSIL.

This clone was picked up one time. The J gene is TRBJ2-1, the V gene TRBV7-9, with 12 bases identical to TRBD2. The CDR3 totals 15 residues. V gave up 6 bases and J gave up 3 bases; unmatched junction bases: 3. Germline V lookup: CDR1 SEHNR, CDR2 FQNEAQ (reference sequence). Here the CDR3 reads CASSGLAGIYNEQFF. In nucleotides, the CDR3 is TGTGCCAGCAGTGGACTAGCGGGGATCTACAATGAGCAGTTCTTC. The whole variable domain, remainder taken from reference TRBV7-9 and TRBJ2-1, is DTGVSQNPRHKITKRGQNVTFRCDPISEHNRLYWYRQTLGQGPEFLTYFQNEAQLEKSRLLSDRFSAERPKGSFSTLEIQRTEQGDSAMYLCASSGLAGIYNEQFFGPGTRLTVL.

The rearrangement joins TRBV18 to TRBJ1-2; D ambiguous. V lost 2 bases, J lost 6 bases, and 4 bases lay in between. The CDR3 runs 11 residues. Germline V gives CDR1 KGHSH, CDR2 LQKENI. The CDR3 sequence is CASSPSDGYTF. CDR3 DNA: TGTGCCAGCTCACCAAGCGATGGCTACACCTTC.